The present entry profiles one TCR beta chain with its context. The antigen remains undetermined. The data derive from a study of cytomegalovirus exposure and HLA in healthy donors. In the study overall: Earlier, 110 million or so unique TCR beta sequences were recovered from some 200 million T cells by an analysis. Among about 400 genotyped donors, about 83% fell in the Caucasian-associated ancestry cluster. Study results and caveats: Across all donors, roughly uniform sequencing depth was an assumption of the presence/absence analyses. V- and J-gene trimming of TCR beta was linked (in a later analysis) to a missense DCLRE1C variant.

Trimming removed 5 bases from V and 4 bases from J, with 9 bases in between. CDR3 length equals 13 residues. The V gene's germline CDR1 is MNHNS and CDR2 SASEGT. The PCR ran on 60 Vbeta and 13 Jbeta primers. Data came from immunoSEQ multiplex PCR; TCRdb stores just in-frame clones and leaves some out. The sample yields roughly 100,000 clones, of which the top ten take up under 4.5%. This receptor was taken from a woman in her twenties or thirties in good health and CMV-seronegative. The rearrangement links TRBV6-1 to TRBJ1-3, with D unresolved. Source material: PBMCs. The DNA of the CDR3 is TGTGCCAGCAGTTCAGGCAGGGGAAACACCATATATTTT. Translation: CASSSGRGNTIYF.